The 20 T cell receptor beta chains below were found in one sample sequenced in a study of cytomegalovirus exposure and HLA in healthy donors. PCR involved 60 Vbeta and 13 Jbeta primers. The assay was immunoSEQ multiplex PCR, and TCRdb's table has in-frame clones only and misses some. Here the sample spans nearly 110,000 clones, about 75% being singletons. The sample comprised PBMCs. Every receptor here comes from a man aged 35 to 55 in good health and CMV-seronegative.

The CDR3 DNA is TGTGCCAGCAGCGCACTACAGGGGGCTCGGTATGAGACCCAGTACTTC. As protein: CASSALQGARYETQYF. This rearrangement joins TRBV5-5 to TRBJ2-5; 9 bases are a match to TRBD1. CDR1 and CDR2 (germline): SGHKS, YYEKEE (reference sequence). Trimming took 4 bases from V and 5 from J; bases not matched to a gene: 12. CDR3 length: 16 amino acids.

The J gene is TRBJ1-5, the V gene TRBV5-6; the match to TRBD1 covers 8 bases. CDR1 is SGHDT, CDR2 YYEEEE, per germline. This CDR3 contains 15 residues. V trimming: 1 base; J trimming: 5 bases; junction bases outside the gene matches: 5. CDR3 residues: CASSLMTGVYQPQHF. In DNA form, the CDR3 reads TGTGCCAGCAGCTTGATGACAGGGGTTTATCAGCCCCAGCATTTT.

The CDR3 is CASSYSRPGSSYEQYF. The CDR3 nucleotides read TGTGCCAGCAGTTACTCACGACCGGGGTCCTCCTACGAGCAGTACTTC. The chain is built from TRBV6-6 and TRBJ2-7; tentatively, D is TRBD2 (5 bases). Germline CDR1 is MNHNY and CDR2 is SVGAGI (reference sequence). V was trimmed by 0 bases and J by 0 bases, leaving 12 bases between them. The CDR3 sequence is 16 residues long.

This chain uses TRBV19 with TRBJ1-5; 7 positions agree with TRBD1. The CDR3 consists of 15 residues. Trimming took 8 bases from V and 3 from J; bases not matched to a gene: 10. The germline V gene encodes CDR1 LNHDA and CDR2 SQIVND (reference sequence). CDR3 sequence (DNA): TGTGCCAGTCTCGGACAGGACCGCGTCAATCAGCCCCAGCATTTT. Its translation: CASLGQDRVNQPQHF.

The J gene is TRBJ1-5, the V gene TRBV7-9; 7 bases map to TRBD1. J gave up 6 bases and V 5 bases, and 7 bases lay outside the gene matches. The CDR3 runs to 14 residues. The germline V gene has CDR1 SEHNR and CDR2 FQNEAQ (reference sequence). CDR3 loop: CASSAQGLSQPQHF. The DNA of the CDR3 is TGTGCCAGCAGCGCACAGGGGCTGAGTCAGCCCCAGCATTTT.

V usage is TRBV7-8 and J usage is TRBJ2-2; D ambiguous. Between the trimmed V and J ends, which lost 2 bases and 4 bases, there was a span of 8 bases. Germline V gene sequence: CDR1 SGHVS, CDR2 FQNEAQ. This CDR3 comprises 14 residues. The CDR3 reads CASSLLLGTGELFF. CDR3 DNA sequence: TGTGCCAGCAGCTTACTGCTAGGCACCGGGGAGCTGTTTTTT.

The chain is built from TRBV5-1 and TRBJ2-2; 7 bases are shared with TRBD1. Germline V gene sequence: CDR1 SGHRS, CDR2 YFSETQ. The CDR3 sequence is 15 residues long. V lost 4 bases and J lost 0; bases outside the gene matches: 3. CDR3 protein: CASSPGTANTGELFF. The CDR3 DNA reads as TGCGCCAGCAGCCCGGGGACAGCGAACACCGGGGAGCTGTTTTTT. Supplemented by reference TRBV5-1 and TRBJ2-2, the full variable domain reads KAGVTQTPRYLIKTRGQQVTLSCSPISGHRSVSWYQQTPGQGLQFLFEYFSETQRNKGNFPGRFSGRQFSNSRSEMNVSTLELGDSALYLCASSPGTANTGELFFGEGSRLTVL.

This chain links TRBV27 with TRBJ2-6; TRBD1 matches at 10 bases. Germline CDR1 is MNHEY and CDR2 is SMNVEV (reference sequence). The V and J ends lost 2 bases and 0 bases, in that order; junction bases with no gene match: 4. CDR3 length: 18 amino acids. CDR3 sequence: CASSLLGTGASGANVLTF. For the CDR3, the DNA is TGTGCCAGCAGTTTACTTGGGACAGGGGCCTCTGGGGCCAACGTCCTGACTTTC. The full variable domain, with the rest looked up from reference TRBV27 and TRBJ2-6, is EAQVTQNPRYLITVTGKKLTVTCSQNMNHEYMSWYRQDPGLGLRQIYYSMNVEVTDKGDVPEGYKVSRKEKRNFPLILESPSPNQTSLYFCASSLLGTGASGANVLTFGAGSRLTVL.

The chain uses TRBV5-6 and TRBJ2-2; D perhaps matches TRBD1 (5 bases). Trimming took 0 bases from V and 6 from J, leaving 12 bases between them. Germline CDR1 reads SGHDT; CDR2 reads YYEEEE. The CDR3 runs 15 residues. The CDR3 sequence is CASSLVQGRAGELFF. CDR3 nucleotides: TGTGCCAGCAGCTTGGTGCAGGGTAGGGCCGGGGAGCTGTTTTTT.

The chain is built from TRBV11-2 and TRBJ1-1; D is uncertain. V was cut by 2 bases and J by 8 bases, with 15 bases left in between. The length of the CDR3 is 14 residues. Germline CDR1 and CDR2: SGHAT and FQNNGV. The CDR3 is CASSLFSGGREAFF. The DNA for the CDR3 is TGTGCCAGCAGCTTATTTAGCGGAGGCAGAGAAGCTTTCTTT. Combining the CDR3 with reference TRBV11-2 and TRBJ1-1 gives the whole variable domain EAGVAQSPRYKIIEKRQSVAFWCNPISGHATLYWYQQILGQGPKLLIQFQNNGVVDDSQLPKDRFSAERLKGVDSTLKIQPAKLEDSAVYLCASSLFSGGREAFFGQGTRLTVV.

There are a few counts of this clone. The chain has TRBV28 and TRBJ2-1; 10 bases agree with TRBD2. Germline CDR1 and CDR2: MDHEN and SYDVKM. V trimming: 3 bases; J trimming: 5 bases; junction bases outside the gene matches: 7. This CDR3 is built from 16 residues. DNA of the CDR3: TGTGCCAGCAGTTTCTTAACTAGCGGGGAGAACAATGAGCAGTTCTTC. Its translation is CASSFLTSGENNEQFF.

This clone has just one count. CDR3 protein: CASSLVGTGGFRDGYTF. The CDR3 nucleotides are TGTGCCAGCAGCTTGGTTGGGACAGGGGGCTTTAGGGATGGCTACACCTTC. The chain links TRBV5-6 to TRBJ1-2; 12 nucleotides line up with TRBD1. The V gene end was trimmed by 0 bases and the J gene end by 6 bases; junction bases not matched to a gene: 9. The CDR3 contains 17 residues. Germline CDR1 and CDR2: SGHDT and YYEEEE.

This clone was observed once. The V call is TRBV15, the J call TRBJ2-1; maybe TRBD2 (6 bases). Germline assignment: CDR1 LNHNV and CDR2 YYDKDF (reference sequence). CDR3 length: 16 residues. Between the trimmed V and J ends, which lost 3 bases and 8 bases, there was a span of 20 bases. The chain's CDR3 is CATSSGYPLASHEQFF. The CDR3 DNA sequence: TGTGCCACCAGCAGCGGATACCCTCTAGCGTCCCATGAGCAGTTCTTC. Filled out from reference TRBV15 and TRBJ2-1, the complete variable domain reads DAMVIQNPRYQVTQFGKPVTLSCSQTLNHNVMYWYQQKSSQAPKLLFHYYDKDFNNEADTPDNFQSRRPNTSFCFLDIRSPGLGDTAMYLCATSSGYPLASHEQFFGPGTRLTVL.

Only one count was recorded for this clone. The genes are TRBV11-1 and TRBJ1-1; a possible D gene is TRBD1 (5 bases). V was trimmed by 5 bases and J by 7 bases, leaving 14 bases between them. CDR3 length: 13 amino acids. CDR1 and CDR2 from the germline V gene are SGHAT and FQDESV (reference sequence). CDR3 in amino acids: CASSELRGLEAFF. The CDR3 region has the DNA TGTGCCAGCAGCGAACTACGGGGACTTGAAGCTTTCTTT.

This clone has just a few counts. The DNA of the CDR3 is TGTGCCAGCAGCTTGGCCGTTGGTAGCGGGGGGTATGCCAAAAACATTCAGTACTTC. Translated: CASSLAVGSGGYAKNIQYF. This sequence joins TRBV5-4 and TRBJ2-4, with 10 bases matching TRBD2. The V gene's germline CDR1 is SGHNT and CDR2 YYREEE (reference sequence). This CDR3 is 19 amino acids long. V dropped 0 bases and J dropped 1; count of bases not matched to a gene: 10. The full variable domain, rest sourced from reference TRBV5-4 and TRBJ2-4, is ETGVTQSPTHLIKTRGQQVTLRCSSQSGHNTVSWYQQALGQGPQFIFQYYREEENGRGNFPPRFSGLQFPNYSSELNVNALELDDSALYLCASSLAVGSGGYAKNIQYFGAGTRLSVL.

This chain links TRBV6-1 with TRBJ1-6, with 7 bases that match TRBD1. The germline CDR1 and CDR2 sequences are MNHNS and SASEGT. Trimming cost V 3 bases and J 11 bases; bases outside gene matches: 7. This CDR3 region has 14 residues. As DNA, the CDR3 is TGTGCCAGCAGTGATTGGGACCAGGGGGCACCCCTCCACTTT. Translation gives CASSDWDQGAPLHF.

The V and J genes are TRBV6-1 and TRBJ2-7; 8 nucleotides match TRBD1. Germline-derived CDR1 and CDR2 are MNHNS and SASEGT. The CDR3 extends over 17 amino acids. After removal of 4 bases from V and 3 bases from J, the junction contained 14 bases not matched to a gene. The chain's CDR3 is CASSVIRRTGLFYEQYF. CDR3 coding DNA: TGTGCCAGCAGTGTAATCCGGAGGACAGGGTTGTTCTACGAGCAGTACTTC.

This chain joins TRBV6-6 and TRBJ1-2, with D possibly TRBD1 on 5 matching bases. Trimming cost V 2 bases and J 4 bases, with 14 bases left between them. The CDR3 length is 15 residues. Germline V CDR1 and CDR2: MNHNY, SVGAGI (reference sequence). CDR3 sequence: CASSYGQGGSYGYTF. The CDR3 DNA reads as TGTGCCAGCAGTTACGGGCAGGGTGGCAGCTATGGCTACACCTTC.

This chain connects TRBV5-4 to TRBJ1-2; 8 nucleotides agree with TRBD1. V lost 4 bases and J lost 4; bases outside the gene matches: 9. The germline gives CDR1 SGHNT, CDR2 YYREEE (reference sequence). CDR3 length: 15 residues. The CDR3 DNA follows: TGTGCCAGCAGCCAAGAGCCAGGGGGCCCCTATGGCTACACCTTC. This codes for CASSQEPGGPYGYTF.

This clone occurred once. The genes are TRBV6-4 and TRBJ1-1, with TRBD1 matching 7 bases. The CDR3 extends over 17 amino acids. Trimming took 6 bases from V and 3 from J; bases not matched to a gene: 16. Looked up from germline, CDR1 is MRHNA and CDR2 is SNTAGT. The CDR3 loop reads CASRPDGNLDRYTEAFF. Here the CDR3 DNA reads TGTGCCAGCAGGCCCGACGGGAACCTGGACAGGTACACTGAAGCTTTCTTT.